These T cell receptor beta chains were read from a single sample in a study of T cells in tuberculosis. Profiled with immunoSEQ multiplex PCR; TCRdb holds only in-frame clones, not every one. The top ten clones hold 1.5% to 2% of a sample with about 88,000 clones, roughly 91% of them seen once. Sequenced material: CD1b-GMM tetramer-negative cells sorted from PBMCs. All receptors derive from an adult woman with latent tuberculosis. Each CDR3 is given with its conserved first and last residue. D genes are given only for firm matches. For some rows the clone size is stated as once, few or many, or as a class when expanded; others skip it.

CASRNPDRRANYGYTF	TGTGCCAGCCGAAATCCGGACAGGAGAGCTAACTATGGCTACACCTTC	16	TRBD1	NA	TRBV19	TRBJ1-2
CASSSTTSGGAQFF	TGTGCTAGCAGCTCAACGACTAGCGGGGGGGCGCAGTTCTTC	14	TRBD2	NA	TRBV7-7	TRBJ2-1
CASSFYGSGGAETQYF	TGTGCCAGCAGTTTCTATGGAAGCGGGGGGGCGGAGACCCAGTACTTC	16	TRBD2	few	TRBV27	TRBJ2-5
CASSNRDRDYSGNTIYF	TGTGCCAGCAGCAACCGGGACAGGGATTACTCTGGAAACACCATATATTTT	17	TRBD1	NA	TRBV9	TRBJ1-3
CASSQGIGDLTGYTF	TGTGCCAGCAGCCAAGGTATAGGGGATCTCACCGGCTACACCTTC	15	NA	NA	TRBV4-2	TRBJ1-2
CASSLGPSYGYTF	TGTGCCAGCAGTCTTGGGCCCAGCTATGGCTACACCTTC	13	NA	NA	TRBV6-5	TRBJ1-2
CASSSDRGVAGTDTQYF	TGTGCCAGCAGCTCTGATCGTGGGGTAGCGGGCACAGATACGCAGTATTTT	17	NA	once	TRBV7-9	TRBJ2-3
CASSLDRGSSSGNTIYF	TGTGCCAGCAGCTTGGATAGAGGGTCCTCCTCTGGAAACACCATATATTTT	17	NA	NA	TRBV5-4	TRBJ1-3
CASSFSSGGETQYF	TGTGCCAGCAGTTTTAGTAGCGGGGGAGAGACCCAGTACTTC	14	TRBD2	NA	TRBV28	TRBJ2-5
CASTVAGTDTQYF	TGCGCCAGCACTGTGGCGGGCACAGATACGCAGTATTTT	13	NA	once	TRBV10-2	TRBJ2-3
CSVTGTDSNQPQHF	TGCAGCGTTACCGGGACAGACAGCAATCAGCCCCAGCATTTT	14	TRBD1	NA	TRBV29-1	TRBJ1-5
CASSLGGGFTEAFF	TGTGCCAGCAGTTTAGGCGGGGGGTTCACTGAAGCTTTCTTT	14	NA	NA	TRBV27	TRBJ1-1
CSVVGGLSKNIQYF	TGCAGCGTTGTTGGGGGCTTATCCAAAAACATTCAGTACTTC	14	NA	NA	TRBV29-1	TRBJ2-4
CASSERQGSSYNEQFF	TGTGCCAGCAGTGAGAGGCAGGGTTCCTCCTACAATGAGCAGTTCTTC	16	NA	NA	TRBV6-1	TRBJ2-1
CASSPRSTGELFF	TGTGCTAGCAGCCCACGGTCCACCGGGGAGCTGTTTTTT	13	NA	NA	TRBV7-7	TRBJ2-2
CASSFLSGGASGGELFF	TGCGCCAGCAGCTTCCTTAGCGGGGGGGCCAGTGGCGGGGAGCTGTTTTTT	17	TRBD2	NA	TRBV5-1	TRBJ2-2
CASSTPQGNYGYTF	TGTGCCAGCAGTACCCCCCAGGGGAACTATGGCTACACCTTC	14	NA	NA	TRBV28	TRBJ1-2
CASSVASQETQYF	TGTGCCAGCAGCGTAGCCTCCCAAGAGACCCAGTACTTC	13	NA	NA	TRBV9	TRBJ2-5
CASSSRGGSSYEQYF	TGTGCCAGCAGCTCCCGCGGGGGTAGCTCCTACGAGCAGTACTTC	15	TRBD2	NA	TRBV6-1	TRBJ2-7
CASSPRLAGGYNEQFF	TGTGCCAGCAGCCCACGCTTGGCGGGGGGATACAATGAGCAGTTCTTC	16	TRBD2	NA	TRBV9	TRBJ2-1
CASSFSGDQPQHF	TGTGCCAGCAGCTTCTCAGGGGATCAGCCCCAGCATTTT	13	NA	NA	TRBV4-2	TRBJ1-5
CASSSGSSPLHF	TGTGCCAGCAGTTCAGGGTCTTCACCCCTCCACTTT	12	NA	NA	TRBV27	TRBJ1-6
CASSPRGGSQETQYF	TGTGCCAGCAGCCCCCGGGGAGGGAGCCAAGAGACCCAGTACTTC	15	TRBD2	NA	TRBV7-2	TRBJ2-5
CASSASGTGALHF	TGTGCCAGTAGTGCCTCCGGAACAGGAGCCCTCCACTTT	13	NA	NA	TRBV19	TRBJ1-6
CASKETGALNTEAFF	TGTGCCAGCAAGGAGACAGGGGCACTAAACACTGAAGCTTTCTTT	15	TRBD1	NA	TRBV2	TRBJ1-1
CATSRDFSHQETQYF	TGTGCCACCAGCAGAGATTTCTCACATCAAGAGACCCAGTACTTC	15	NA	NA	TRBV15	TRBJ2-5
CASSFRGSGNTIYF	TGTGCCAGCAGTTTCCGGGGTTCTGGAAACACCATATATTTT	14	NA	NA	TRBV28	TRBJ1-3
CASSLVADPSYEQYF	TGTGCCAGCAGCTTAGTAGCGGACCCTTCGTACGAGCAGTACTTC	15	NA	NA	TRBV7-9	TRBJ2-7
CASSYSGTGANVLTF	TGTGCCAGCAGTTATTCGGGAACCGGGGCCAACGTCCTGACTTTC	15	NA	NA	TRBV6-5	TRBJ2-6
CASSLSGKNQETQYF	TGCGCCAGCAGCCTTTCGGGTAAAAACCAAGAGACCCAGTACTTC	15	NA	NA	TRBV5-1	TRBJ2-5
CASSLGLEGDTQYF	TGTGCCAGCAGCCTAGGGTTGGAGGGAGATACGCAGTATTTT	14	NA	NA	TRBV27	TRBJ2-3
CASRKNTGTGGTYGYTF	TGTGCCAGCAGAAAAAATACCGGGACAGGGGGAACCTATGGCTACACCTTC	17	TRBD1	NA	TRBV2	TRBJ1-2
CATSAIAGRTDTQYF	TGTGCCACCAGCGCTATAGCGGGGCGCACAGATACGCAGTATTTT	15	TRBD2	NA	TRBV15	TRBJ2-3
CSVEQGAGDTQYF	TGCAGCGTTGAACAGGGGGCTGGAGATACGCAGTATTTT	13	TRBD1	NA	TRBV29-1	TRBJ2-3
CASSPGQHTEAFF	TGTGCCAGCAGCCCCGGACAGCACACTGAAGCTTTCTTT	13	NA	NA	TRBV25-1	TRBJ1-1
CASSQELGQTITNYGYTF	TGCGCCAGCAGCCAAGAGTTAGGACAGACGATAACTAACTATGGCTACACCTTC	18	NA	few	TRBV4-3	TRBJ1-2
CASSPSSGVAPSGANVLTF	TGTGCCAGCAGCCCTTCCTCCGGGGTTGCGCCCTCTGGGGCCAACGTCCTGACTTTC	19	NA	NA	TRBV4-2	TRBJ2-6
CAISETGGEKLFF	TGTGCCATCAGTGAAACAGGGGGGGAAAAACTGTTTTTT	13	TRBD1	NA	TRBV10-3	TRBJ1-4
CASSASGGAGETQYF	TGTGCCAGTAGTGCTAGCGGGGGGGCCGGGGAGACCCAGTACTTC	15	TRBD2	NA	TRBV19	TRBJ2-5
CASSQEAGVHYGYTF	TGCGCCAGCAGCCAAGAGGCAGGGGTCCACTATGGCTACACCTTC	15	NA	NA	TRBV4-3	TRBJ1-2
CASSPRPGNTIYF	TGCGCCAGCAGCCCTAGACCAGGAAACACCATATATTTT	13	NA	NA	TRBV4-3	TRBJ1-3
CASSTPRGIYEQYF	TGTGCCAGTAGTACCCCCAGGGGAATCTACGAGCAGTACTTC	14	NA	NA	TRBV19	TRBJ2-7
CASSVLIGSGVYEQYF	TGTGCCAGCAGCGTGCTCATTGGTAGCGGGGTATACGAGCAGTACTTC	16	TRBD2	NA	TRBV5-4	TRBJ2-7
CASSGKTSGAYNEQFF	TGTGCCAGCAGCGGAAAAACTAGCGGGGCCTACAATGAGCAGTTCTTC	16	TRBD2	once	TRBV9	TRBJ2-1
CSVAVQVDTQYF	TGCAGCGTTGCCGTACAGGTGGATACGCAGTATTTT	12	NA	once	TRBV29-1	TRBJ2-3
CASSLVVSGGALRYNEQFF	TGTGCCAGCAGCTTAGTTGTTAGCGGGGGGGCCTTGAGGTACAATGAGCAGTTCTTC	19	TRBD2	NA	TRBV11-2	TRBJ2-1
CASRGAGTDTQYF	TGTGCCAGCAGGGGGGCGGGCACAGATACGCAGTATTTT	13	NA	NA	TRBV6-5	TRBJ2-3
CASSLDSPFVSGEQYF	TGTGCCAGCAGTTTGGACTCCCCGTTTGTGTCTGGCGAGCAGTACTTC	16	NA	NA	TRBV6-6	TRBJ2-7
CASSSSTSSYNEQFF	TGTGCCAGCAGCTCATCCACCAGCTCCTACAATGAGCAGTTCTTC	15	NA	NA	TRBV11-2	TRBJ2-1
CASSQDWGGDTQYF	TGCGCCAGCAGCCAAGATTGGGGGGGAGATACGCAGTATTTT	14	TRBD2	NA	TRBV4-1	TRBJ2-3
CASSLRPLGATGELFF	TGCGCCAGCAGCTTGAGACCCCTTGGGGCGACCGGGGAGCTGTTTTTT	16	NA	NA	TRBV5-1	TRBJ2-2
CASSPPDRGYYGYTF	TGTGCCAGCAGCCCACCAGACAGGGGCTACTATGGCTACACCTTC	15	TRBD1	NA	TRBV7-9	TRBJ1-2
CASSPPRRAGELFF	TGTGCCAGCAGCCCCCCCAGGAGGGCGGGGGAGCTGTTTTTT	14	NA	NA	TRBV9	TRBJ2-2
CASTTAGGAAETQYF	TGCGCCAGCACAACTGCGGGGGGGGCAGCAGAGACCCAGTACTTC	15	TRBD2	NA	TRBV5-1	TRBJ2-5
CSAREGDEQFF	TGCAGTGCTAGAGAGGGCGATGAGCAGTTCTTC	11	NA	NA	TRBV20-1	TRBJ2-1
CASTPTGTANYGYTF	TGTGCCAGTACACCAACCGGGACAGCGAACTATGGCTACACCTTC	15	TRBD1	once	TRBV19	TRBJ1-2
CASSSSGANTGELFF	TGTGCTAGCAGCTCGTCAGGGGCGAACACCGGGGAGCTGTTTTTT	15	NA	NA	TRBV7-7	TRBJ2-2
CASSGQGLEQPQHF	TGTGCCAGCTCAGGACAGGGTCTGGAACAGCCCCAGCATTTT	14	TRBD1	NA	TRBV18	TRBJ1-5
CASSPRGLAGADTQYF	TGTGCCAGCAGCCCCCGCGGGCTAGCGGGCGCAGATACGCAGTATTTT	16	TRBD2	NA	TRBV28	TRBJ2-3
CASSPTSYEQYF	TGTGCCAGCTCACCTACTTCCTACGAGCAGTACTTC	12	NA	once	TRBV18	TRBJ2-7